The clone carrying this T cell receptor beta chain was counted only a few times. Its cognate antigen is unknown. This entry comes from a study of post-analysis software for immune sequencing data. Study-wide findings and caveats: When patients were compared with controls, a handful of TRBV segments were more frequent, TRBV5-6, TRBV5-1 and TRBV20-1 among them.

The J segment lost 1 base and the V segment lost 6 bases, leaving 11 bases of the junction unmatched. CDR3 length: 17 amino acids. Tagging with unique molecular identifiers was a feature of the TCR beta cDNA libraries. TCRdb recomputed calls from the PCR reads with MiXCR, one row per CDR3 protein. The sample carries roughly 620,000 distinct CDR3 sequences, about 40% recorded once. The origin of this receptor is a girl aged 5-17 years with multiple sclerosis. Material for sequencing was blood. This chain connects TRBV12-3 or TRBV12-4 to TRBJ2-3; 9 nucleotides align to TRBD2. The CDR3 region is CASSRPGLAGRTDTQYF. In nucleotides, the CDR3 is TGTGCCAGCAGCCGCCCTGGGCTAGCGGGGCGCACAGATACGCAGTATTTT.